This T cell receptor (beta chain) is from a study of T cell changes during pregnancy in multiple sclerosis. The assay was immunoSEQ multiplex PCR, and TCRdb's table has in-frame clones only and misses some. Of 50,000 to 70,000 clones detected, roughly nine tenths appear once; the ten largest clones hold over 1%. Trimming shortened V by 3 bases and J by 3 bases, and 12 bases separated the two germline ends. Germline lookup yields CDR1 MNHNS and CDR2 SASEGT. The CDR3 is made up of 15 amino acids. This chain uses TRBV6-1 with TRBJ1-5; weak D call: TRBD1 (5 bases). This TCR was recovered from a female donor in good health, enrolled as a control in a pregnancy study. Sequenced here: peripheral blood, sampled after pregnancy. CDR3 sequence (DNA): TGTGCCAGCAGTGAGTCAGGGTCCCACAATCAGCCCCAGCATTTT. This gives the protein CASSESGSHNQPQHF.